The table lists the clone carrying this TCR beta chain with many counts. What it binds is unknown. TCRdb re-derived calls from the 5' RACE reads in MiXCR, one entry per CDR3 protein. In the table there are around 69,000 distinct CDR3 sequences, 3.4% of which are singletons. These data originate in a study of neurological immune-mediated disorders. Findings and limits, study-wide: Association with the multiple sclerosis repertoire cluster was not found for any clinical or MRI feature. The absence of shared CDR3 amino acid sequences among expanded clones across subjects suggests private repertoires in all groups.

This receptor was obtained from a man aged 35-49 years with multiple sclerosis. The sequenced sample was PBMCs.

CDR3 region: CASSQEGGGEQFF. DNA of the CDR3: TGCGCCAGCAGCCAAGAAGGAGGAGGTGAGCAGTTCTTC. The genes are TRBV4-1 and TRBJ2-1, with D possibly TRBD2 on 5 matching bases. V was pared by 0 bases and J by 9 bases, with 9 bases between. Per germline, CDR1 MGHRA and CDR2 YSYEKL. The CDR3 runs to 13 residues.